This is a list of T cell receptor beta chains from one sample in a study of OX40 agonist ivuxolimab in advanced cancers. Produced via immunoSEQ multiplex PCR; TCRdb's table is partial and in-frame only. This sample has 95,000 to 150,000 clones; over 75% occur once, and the top ten carry around 0.55%. The material sequenced was CD4+ or CD8+ T cells sorted from blood, taken in a trial of the OX40 agonist ivuxolimab. All receptors come from an adult with an advanced solid tumor such as melanoma, head and neck, liver or kidney cancer. Both conserved end residues are part of each CDR3. Clone size is shown for a subset of rows, as once, few, many or a class of expanded clone.

abundance | v_gene | CDR3aa
- | TRBV19 | CASSAGLQSGYTF
- | TRBV7-9 | CASSLGRPGAGELFF
- | TRBV10-1 | CASSDTAYEQYF
once | TRBV5-4 | CASSFNVLSYEQYF
- | TRBV5-1 | CASSPGLAGGSSYNEQFF
- | TRBV27 | CASSFTASGGYNEQFF
- | TRBV4-1 | CASSQAPGAQVGYTF
- | TRBV6-4 | CASSSQGETGELFF
once | TRBV7-8 | CASSFLRDLTGELFF
- | TRBV28 | CASRDPGQSSGANVLTF
- | TRBV6-5 | CASSYPSYEQYF
- | TRBV2 | CASKETRNYEQYF
- | TRBV10-3 | CAISDKNSRGGYTF
- | TRBV6-5 | CASLQAGGNTDTQYF
once | TRBV6-5 | CASSDRQAKQFF
- | TRBV5-1 | CASSSTQGISSEAFF
- | TRBV29-1 | CSAASGVTEAFF
- | TRBV28 | CASSFRGVGTEAFF